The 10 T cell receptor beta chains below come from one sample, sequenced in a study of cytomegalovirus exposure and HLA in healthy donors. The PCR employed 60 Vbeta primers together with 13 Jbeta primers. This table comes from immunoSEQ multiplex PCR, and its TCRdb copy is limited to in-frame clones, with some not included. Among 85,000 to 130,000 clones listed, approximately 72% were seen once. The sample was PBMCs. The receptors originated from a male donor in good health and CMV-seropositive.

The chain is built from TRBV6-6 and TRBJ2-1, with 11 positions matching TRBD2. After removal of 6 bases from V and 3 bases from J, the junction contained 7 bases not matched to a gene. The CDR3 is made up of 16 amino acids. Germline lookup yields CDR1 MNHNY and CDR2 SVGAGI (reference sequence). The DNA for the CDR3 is TGTGCCAGCAGACTCCCCGGGACTAGCGGCTACAATGAGCAGTTCTTC. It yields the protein CASRLPGTSGYNEQFF.

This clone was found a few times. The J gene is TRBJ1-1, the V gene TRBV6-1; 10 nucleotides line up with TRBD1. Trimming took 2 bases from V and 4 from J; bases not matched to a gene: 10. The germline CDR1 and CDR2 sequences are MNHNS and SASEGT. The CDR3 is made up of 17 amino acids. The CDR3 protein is CASSEWGQGSWGTEAFF. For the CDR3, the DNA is TGTGCCAGCAGTGAATGGGGACAGGGGAGTTGGGGCACTGAAGCTTTCTTT.

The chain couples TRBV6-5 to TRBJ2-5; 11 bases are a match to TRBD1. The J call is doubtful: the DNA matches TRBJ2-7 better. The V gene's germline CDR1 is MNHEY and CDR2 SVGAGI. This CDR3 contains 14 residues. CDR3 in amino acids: CASSLGDRGYEQYF. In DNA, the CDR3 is TGTGCCAGCAGTTTGGGGGACAGGGGGTACGAGCAGTACTTC.

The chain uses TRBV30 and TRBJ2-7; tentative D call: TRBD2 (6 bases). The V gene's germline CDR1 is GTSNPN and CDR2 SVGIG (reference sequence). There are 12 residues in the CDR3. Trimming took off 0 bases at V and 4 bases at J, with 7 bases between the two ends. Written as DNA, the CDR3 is TGTGCCTGGAGTGTGGAGGGGTACGAGCAGTACTTC. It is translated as CAWSVEGYEQYF.

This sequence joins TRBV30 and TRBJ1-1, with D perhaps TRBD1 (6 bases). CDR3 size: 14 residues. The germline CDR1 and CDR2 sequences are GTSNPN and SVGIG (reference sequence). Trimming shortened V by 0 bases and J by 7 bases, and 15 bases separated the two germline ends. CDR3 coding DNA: TGTGCCTGGAGTGTACGGGCGGCGACAGGTGAAGCTTTCTTT. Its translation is CAWSVRAATGEAFF. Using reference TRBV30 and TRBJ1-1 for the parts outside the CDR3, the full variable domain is SQTIHQWPATLVQPVGSPLSLECTVEGTSNPNLYWYRQAAGRGLQLLFYSVGIGQISSEVPQNLSASRPQDRQFILSSKKLLLSDSGFYLCAWSVRAATGEAFFGQGTRLTVV.

The CDR3 sequence: CASSVAPGQETQYF. The CDR3 nucleotides are TGTGCCAGCAGCGTAGCCCCAGGGCAGGAGACCCAGTACTTC. The chain couples TRBV9 to TRBJ2-5, with a tentative D call TRBD1 (5 bases). V shed 0 bases and J shed 5 bases, with 11 bases lying between them. From germline, CDR1 is SGDLS and CDR2 YYNGEE. CDR3 size: 14 residues.

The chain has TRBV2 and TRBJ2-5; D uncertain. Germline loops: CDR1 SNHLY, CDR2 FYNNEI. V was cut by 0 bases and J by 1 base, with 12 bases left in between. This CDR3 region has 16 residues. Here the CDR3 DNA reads TGTGCCAGCAGTGAAGCGAGGATTAGCCTCCAAGAGACCCAGTACTTC. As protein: CASSEARISLQETQYF.

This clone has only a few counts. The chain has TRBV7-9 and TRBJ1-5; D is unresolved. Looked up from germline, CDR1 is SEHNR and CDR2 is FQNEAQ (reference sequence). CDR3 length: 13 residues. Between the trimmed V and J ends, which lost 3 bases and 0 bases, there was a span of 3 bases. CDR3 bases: TGTGCCAGCAGCTTCTCTAGCAATCAGCCCCAGCATTTT. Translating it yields CASSFSSNQPQHF. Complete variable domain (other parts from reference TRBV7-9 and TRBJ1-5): DTGVSQNPRHKITKRGQNVTFRCDPISEHNRLYWYRQTLGQGPEFLTYFQNEAQLEKSRLLSDRFSAERPKGSFSTLEIQRTEQGDSAMYLCASSFSSNQPQHFGDGTRLSIL.

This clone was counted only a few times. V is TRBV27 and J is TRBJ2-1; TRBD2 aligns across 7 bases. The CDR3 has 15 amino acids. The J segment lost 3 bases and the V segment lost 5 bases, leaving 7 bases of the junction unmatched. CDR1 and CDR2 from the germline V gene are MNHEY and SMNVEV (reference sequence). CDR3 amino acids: CASSLSGVFYNEQFF. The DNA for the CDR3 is TGTGCCAGCAGTCTAAGCGGGGTATTCTACAATGAGCAGTTCTTC.

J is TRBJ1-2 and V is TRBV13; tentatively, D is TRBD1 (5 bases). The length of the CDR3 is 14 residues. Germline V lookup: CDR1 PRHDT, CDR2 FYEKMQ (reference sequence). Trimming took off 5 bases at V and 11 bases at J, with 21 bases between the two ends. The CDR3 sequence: CASSPRGPRVAYTF. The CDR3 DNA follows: TGTGCCAGCAGCCCTAGGGGCCCAAGGGTCGCTTACACCTTC.